Below, 12 T cell receptor beta chains from the same sample are listed, as sequenced in a study of T-cell reconstitution after alpha-beta-depleted transplantation in children. Unique molecular identifiers were incorporated into the prepared TCRbeta library. TCRdb re-derived calls from the PCR reads in MiXCR, one entry per CDR3 protein. The top ten clones hold under 35% of a sample with about 440,000 distinct CDR3 sequences, roughly 43% of them seen once. This specimen consisted of PBMCs, obtained before TCRalphabeta/CD19-depleted stem cell transplant. These TCRs come from a girl aged 2 to 10 with aplastic anemia, due to receive a stem cell transplant.

This clonotype was seen at least ten times. The gene calls are TRBV20-1 and TRBJ2-7; 8 bases line up with TRBD1. Germline CDR1 is DFQATT and CDR2 is SNEGSKA (reference sequence). The CDR3 spans 15 residues. After removal of 3 bases from V and 2 bases from J, the junction contained 9 bases not matched to a gene. The CDR3 bases are TGCAGTGCTAGGGACTCTGACAGGGGCCCCTACGAGCAGTACTTC. Translation gives CSARDSDRGPYEQYF.

This clonotype has only a few counts. This chain connects TRBV6-5 to TRBJ2-1; possible D gene TRBD2, 6 bases. This CDR3 contains 16 residues. The germline V and J ends were trimmed by 4 bases and 0 bases, with 13 bases remaining between them. Per the germline V gene, CDR1 is MNHEY and CDR2 is SVGAGI. CDR3 bases: TGTGCCAGCAGTTCGAAAGCGGGCGGCTCCTACAATGAGCAGTTCTTC. Translation gives CASSSKAGGSYNEQFF.

This chain connects TRBV20-1 to TRBJ2-7; TRBD1 aligns across 7 bases. CDR3 size: 13 residues. CDR1 is DFQATT and CDR2 is SNEGSKA in the germline V gene (reference sequence). The trim removed 5 bases at V and 2 bases at J, leaving 6 bases unmatched. CDR3 residues: CSAVDREPYEQYF. CDR3 coding DNA: TGCAGTGCTGTAGACAGGGAACCCTACGAGCAGTACTTC.

The chain recombines TRBV5-1 with TRBJ2-6; 8 nucleotides line up with TRBD1. V was clipped by 2 bases and J by 1 base; unmatched bases: 2. This CDR3 is 16 amino acids long. Germline CDR1 is SGHRS and CDR2 is YFSETQ. The CDR3 bases are TGCGCCAGCAGCTTAGGGACAGGATCTGGGGCCAACGTCCTGACTTTC. Translating it yields CASSLGTGSGANVLTF.

This chain connects TRBV3-1 to TRBJ2-5, with TRBD2 as a possible D gene (5 bases). The CDR3 consists of 14 residues. Trimming cost V 4 bases and J 9 bases, with 18 bases left between them. CDR1 and CDR2 from the germline V gene are LGHDT and YNNKEL (reference sequence). CDR3 protein: CASSPLEQLGAQYF. CDR3 coding DNA: TGTGCCAGCAGCCCTCTGGAGCAGCTCGGGGCCCAGTACTTC.

The chain recombines TRBV12-3 or TRBV12-4 with TRBJ1-1; D uncertain. The V gene lost 8 bases and the J gene lost 3 bases, with 13 bases spanning the gap. This CDR3 comprises 13 residues. CDR3 nucleotides: TGTGCCAGCCTTTCCGGCTGGGACACTGAAGCTTTCTTT. As protein: CASLSGWDTEAFF.

This clonotype was found many times. The gene calls are TRBV3-1 and TRBJ2-5, with D uncertain. This CDR3 comprises 15 residues. Germline assignment: CDR1 LGHDT and CDR2 YNNKEL (reference sequence). V was clipped by 2 bases and J by 1 base, with 11 bases between them. In DNA, the CDR3 is TGTGCCAGCAGCCAACCGGTGGGCGTCCAAGAGACCCAGTACTTC. The encoded protein is CASSQPVGVQETQYF.

The chain joins TRBV24-1 to TRBJ2-1; 11 bases match TRBD2. Trimming at V came to 6 bases and at J to 4 bases, leaving 13 bases not matched to a gene. This CDR3 contains 18 residues. Germline CDR1 and CDR2: KGHDR and SFDVKD. CDR3 sequence: CATSSPSGGLQKYNEQFF. In DNA, the CDR3 is TGTGCCACCAGTTCACCTAGCGGGGGGCTACAAAAGTACAATGAGCAGTTCTTC.

V is TRBV5-1 and J is TRBJ1-4; no clear D gene. The CDR3 sequence is 14 residues long. V was shortened by 7 bases and J by 0 bases, with 10 bases between the two germline ends. CDR1 is SGHRS, CDR2 YFSETQ, per germline. The CDR3: CASSVSATNEKLFF. The CDR3 nucleotides read TGCGCCAGCTCAGTCTCTGCAACTAATGAAAAACTGTTTTTT.

The chain uses TRBV5-6 and TRBJ2-7, with D hard to call. The V end was cut by 0 bases, the J end by 0 bases, with 10 bases between. Germline lookup yields CDR1 SGHDT and CDR2 YYEEEE. This CDR3 spans 15 amino acids. The CDR3, as DNA: TGTGCCAGCAGCTTGGTGGACGGCAGCTCCTACGAGCAGTACTTC. This encodes CASSLVDGSSYEQYF.

In its sample, this clonotype was seen a few times. V gene TRBV7-8 combines with J gene TRBJ2-5, with TRBD2 identical over 7 bases. After removal of 1 base from V and 2 bases from J, the junction contained 7 bases not matched to a gene. Germline V gene data show CDR1 as SGHVS and CDR2 as FQNEAQ. The CDR3 covers 16 residues. As DNA, the CDR3 is TGTGCCAGCAGCTTAGGGGGGTCGGGGGGTCAAGAGACCCAGTACTTC. Translation: CASSLGGSGGQETQYF.

The chain couples TRBV7-6 to TRBJ2-2, with 9 bases aligning to TRBD1. V dropped 1 base and J dropped 4; count of bases not matched to a gene: 16. Germline V gene lookup returns CDR1 SGHVS and CDR2 FNYEAQ. The length of the CDR3 is 20 residues. The CDR3 DNA reads as TGTGCCAGCAGCTTAGGCGTTGCGGGACAGGGTATTCGGAGCACCGGGGAGCTGTTTTTT. This translates into CASSLGVAGQGIRSTGELFF.